What follows is one T cell receptor beta chain and its context. The PCR employed 60 Vbeta primers together with 13 Jbeta primers. Assay used: immunoSEQ multiplex PCR; TCRdb lists only in-frame clones, some missing. The sample has fewer than 110,000 clones; 65% to 85% are singletons. These data belong to a study of cytomegalovirus exposure and HLA in healthy donors. Germline-derived CDR1 and CDR2 are LNHNV and YYDKDF (reference sequence). The CDR3 runs 13 residues. Trimming stripped 3 bases from V and 9 bases from J, with 15 bases between. Source material: PBMCs. The TCR originated in a young man in good health and CMV-seronegative. The chain couples TRBV15 to TRBJ2-7, with D perhaps TRBD1 (5 bases). CDR3 residues: CATSRSRADVQYF. The DNA for the CDR3 is TGTGCCACCAGCAGGTCCAGGGCGGACGTGCAGTACTTC.